These 10 T cell receptor beta chains share one sample of origin, sequenced in a study of blood T cell repertoires in COVID-19 (dated by TCRdb to 2018 to 2021). The library was made by the immunoSEQ multiplex PCR assay. Here the immuneACCESS table is served through TCRdb, limited to in-frame sequences with V and J called. Missing clones are a known gap in these copies; in checked studies unresolved V genes cover under half, and the rest lacks a known reason. This sample is represented by around 180,000 clones; about 80% of them were singletons. The ten largest make up more than 1.5% of the sample. Sequencing was carried out using peripheral blood. These receptors all come from a human donor in a cohort sampled during active COVID-19.

This chain links TRBV3-1 (or the pseudogene TRBV3-2) with TRBJ1-6, with no clear D. The V end was cut by 0 bases, the J end by 0 bases, with 6 bases between. CDR3 length: 16 amino acids. The germline CDR1 and CDR2 sequences are LGHDT and YNNKEL (reference sequence). Here the CDR3 reads CASSQEASSYNSPLHF. The CDR3 DNA reads as TGTGCCAGCAGCCAAGAAGCGAGCTCCTATAATTCACCCCTCCACTTT.

The rearrangement joins TRBV7-2 to TRBJ2-7, with 13 bases aligning to TRBD2. V shed 5 bases, J shed 5 bases, and the junction held 6 bases outside the gene matches. CDR1 and CDR2 (germline): SGHTA, FQGNSA. The CDR3 length is 15 residues. CDR3: CASSRTSGGANEQYF. CDR3 nucleotide sequence: TGTGCCAGCAGCCGTACTAGCGGGGGGGCCAACGAGCAGTACTTC.

V and J are TRBV5-1 and TRBJ2-1; possibly TRBD1 for D (6 bases). Germline CDR1 and CDR2: SGHRS and YFSETQ. The CDR3 consists of 12 residues. The germline V and J ends were trimmed by 2 bases and 8 bases, with 8 bases remaining between them. The CDR3 loop is CASSLQGYEQFF. The DNA of the CDR3 is TGCGCCAGCAGCTTACAGGGTTATGAGCAGTTCTTC.

The chain joins TRBV6-4 to TRBJ1-5, with D maybe TRBD1 (5 bases). The CDR3 runs to 17 residues. CDR1 is MRHNA and CDR2 is SNTAGT in the germline V gene. Trimming removed 2 bases from V and 0 bases from J, with 14 bases in between. The CDR3 protein is CASSDPDRRPSNQPQHF. The CDR3 nucleotides read TGTGCCAGCAGTGACCCCGACAGAAGACCTAGCAATCAGCCCCAGCATTTT.

The chain links TRBV7-9 to TRBJ1-2; D unresolved. CDR1 and CDR2 from the germline V gene are SEHNR and FQNEAQ (reference sequence). Trimming left V 5 bases short and J 1 base short, with 8 bases between. The CDR3 extends over 13 amino acids. DNA for the CDR3: TGTGCCAGCAGCCTACAGAGTAACTATGGCTACACCTTC. Its translation: CASSLQSNYGYTF.

The chain employs TRBV5-1 and TRBJ1-5; D remains ambiguous. The CDR3 has 14 residues. V lost 4 bases to trimming and J lost 0 bases, with 8 bases between them. The germline gives CDR1 SGHRS, CDR2 YFSETQ. This chain's CDR3 is CASSPGDSNQPQHF. CDR3 coding DNA: TGCGCCAGCAGCCCCGGGGATAGCAATCAGCCCCAGCATTTT. The full variable domain, completed using reference TRBV5-1 and TRBJ1-5, is KAGVTQTPRYLIKTRGQQVTLSCSPISGHRSVSWYQQTPGQGLQFLFEYFSETQRNKGNFPGRFSGRQFSNSRSEMNVSTLELGDSALYLCASSPGDSNQPQHFGDGTRLSIL.

The rearrangement joins TRBV6-1 to TRBJ2-7; 7 nucleotides line up with TRBD2. Germline V gene sequence: CDR1 MNHNS, CDR2 SASEGT. The CDR3 covers 15 residues. The J segment lost 5 bases and the V segment lost 2 bases, leaving 9 bases of the junction unmatched. As DNA, the CDR3 is TGTGCCAGCAGTGAAATGCCGGGAGGAGTCAACGAGCAGTACTTC. It is translated as CASSEMPGGVNEQYF.

The chain employs TRBV15 and TRBJ1-5; TRBD1 is a possible D gene (6 bases). The germline CDR1 and CDR2 sequences are LNHNV and YYDKDF (reference sequence). The length of the CDR3 is 17 residues. V was pared by 5 bases and J by 0 bases, with 17 bases between. CDR3 protein: CATSSPLKGDSNQPQHF. Here the CDR3 DNA reads TGTGCCACCAGCTCACCCCTTAAGGGGGATAGCAATCAGCCCCAGCATTTT.

The chain recombines TRBV29-1 with TRBJ2-3; 7 nucleotides match TRBD2. The CDR3 runs 13 residues. V trimming: 3 bases; J trimming: 4 bases; junction bases outside the gene matches: 4. Germline CDR1 and CDR2: SQVTM and ANQGSEA. As DNA, the CDR3 is TGCAGCGTTGATCGGACTAGTTCAGATACGCAGTATTTT. Its protein is CSVDRTSSDTQYF.

This clone turned up a few times. The chain recombines TRBV7-2 with TRBJ1-5; 9 bases line up with TRBD1. In germline, CDR1 is SGHTA, CDR2 FQGNSA. The CDR3 loop spans 15 amino acids. The trim removed 5 bases at V and 2 bases at J, leaving 4 bases unmatched. This CDR3 reads CASSPQGAGNQPQHF. The CDR3 DNA reads as TGTGCCAGCAGCCCACAGGGGGCCGGCAATCAGCCCCAGCATTTT.